The sequence of this TCR beta chain was determined in a study of blood T cell repertoires in COVID-19 (TCRdb year 2020). About the investigation overall: Collaborator samples came from the United States, Italy and Spain and covered acute and convalescent phases of COVID-19. The repertoires were released in a freely available public database meant as a resource for research on the immune response to SARS-CoV-2. Where HLA class I and class II types were available, the types were taken from metadata supplied by the sample provider, not from assay-based typing. The samples were drawn from two sources: the first 160 participants of the ongoing ImmuneRACE study, and fewer than 1,500 subjects contributed by 6 global collaborators. Subjects who had been exposed to COVID-19, were actively infected with it, or had recovered from it provided the deeply sampled blood TCRbeta repertoires that made up the dataset. The sample metadata nearly always contained a de-identified subject ID, COVID-19 status, age in years and sex. The material from the prospective study consisted of cDNA or gDNA derived from T cells, B-cell-depleted T cells, or PBMCs. Study-wide findings and limitations: How much clinical and demographic metadata was included differed by source and by participant, and the metadata was provided uncurated.

The germline V and J ends show losses of 2 bases and 4 bases respectively, and no gene match explains 3 bases of the junction. From its cysteine to its phenylalanine, the CDR3 spans 15 amino acids. The entry retains the CDR3 DNA only, 45 bases that are in frame from base 1. CDR1 is given as SEHNR and CDR2 as FQNEAQ, both from the germline V gene (reference sequence). The immunoSEQ Assay, a bias-controlled multiplex PCR, was used to amplify TCRbeta CDR3 regions from genomic DNA. As for the authors' bioinformatics: Nucleated cell counts per sample were estimated from amplification of reference gene primers within the assay. To quantify the absolute abundance of each unique TCRbeta CDR3 rearrangement, sequence reads were collapsed and filtered. Productive Simpson clonality was computed per sample as the square root of Simpson's diversity index over productive rearrangements. Not all clones reach the TCRdb copy of this immuneACCESS table, which keeps in-frame sequences only. Checked studies attribute under half of the gap to unresolved V genes and leave the rest unexplained. V, J and clone size are taken as reported in that table, and D and trimming were inferred from the DNA itself. Counted in this sample were just under 350,000 clones; approximately 82% of them appeared once. 2.5% to 3% of the sample belongs to the ten largest clones.

The collaborating institutions used their own protocols to collect whole blood in K2EDTA tubes. For TCRbeta analysis, collaborators shipped samples in one of three forms: frozen whole blood, isolated PBMCs, or DNA extracted from either of those sample types. About this clone: Its antigen target is currently unknown. One base away there is no much larger clone; base qualities are not given.

The clonotype was recovered from a man aged 30 to 39 with active or convalescent COVID-19. The rearranged segments are TRBV7-9 and TRBJ1-4; 8 central nucleotides agree with TRBD1. The sample taken for sequencing was peripheral blood. The DNA sequence is TGTGCCAGCAGCTTAAAAGGACAGGGTAATGAAAAACTGTTTTTT. Its product reads: CASSLKGQGNEKLFF.